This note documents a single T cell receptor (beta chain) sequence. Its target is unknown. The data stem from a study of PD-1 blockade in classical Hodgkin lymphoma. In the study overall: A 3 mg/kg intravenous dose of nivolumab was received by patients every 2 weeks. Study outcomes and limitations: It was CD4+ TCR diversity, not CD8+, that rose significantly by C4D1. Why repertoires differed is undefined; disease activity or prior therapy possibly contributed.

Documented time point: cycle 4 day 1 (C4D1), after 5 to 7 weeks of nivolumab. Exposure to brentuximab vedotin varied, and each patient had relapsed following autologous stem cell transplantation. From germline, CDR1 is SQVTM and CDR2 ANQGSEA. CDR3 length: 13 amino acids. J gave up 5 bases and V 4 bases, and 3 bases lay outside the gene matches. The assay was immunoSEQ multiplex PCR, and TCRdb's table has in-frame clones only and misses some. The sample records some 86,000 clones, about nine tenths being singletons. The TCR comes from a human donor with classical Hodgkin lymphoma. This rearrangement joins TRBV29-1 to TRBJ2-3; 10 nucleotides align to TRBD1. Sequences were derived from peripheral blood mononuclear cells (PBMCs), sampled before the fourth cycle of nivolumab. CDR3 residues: CSVVGQGIDTQYF. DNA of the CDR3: TGCAGCGTTGTGGGACAGGGGATAGATACGCAGTATTTT.